This TCR beta chain was identified in a study of immune evolution from preneoplasia to lung adenocarcinoma. On the study more broadly: HLA loss of heterozygosity: over 5.5% AIS, around 16% MIA, roughly 30% ADC, none AAH. Overall study findings and caveats: Clonality was highest in normal lung, lower in later-stage lesions apparently.

Only in-frame clones appear in the TCRdb table, and some are missing; sequencing was by immunoSEQ multiplex PCR. This table holds 9,900 or so clones, 70% to 80% found once. The length of the CDR3 is 12 residues. V was trimmed by 4 bases and J by 5 bases, leaving 9 bases between them. Germline V gene lookup returns CDR1 SGHVS and CDR2 FQNEAQ. To note about this clone: Antigen unknown.

Two lung cancer pathologists independently confirmed each histologic diagnosis. The chain has TRBV7-8 and TRBJ2-7; D uncertain. The sequence came from a person aged 65 to 79 with lung adenocarcinoma. Sequencing used FFPE minimally invasive lung adenocarcinoma tissue. The CDR3 protein is CASSSPRNEQYF. The CDR3 DNA reads as TGTGCCAGCAGCTCCCCCAGAAACGAGCAGTACTTC.